This T cell receptor (beta chain) is drawn from a study of cytomegalovirus exposure and HLA in healthy donors. V shed 3 bases, J shed 4 bases, and the junction held 3 bases outside the gene matches. The CDR3 is made up of 15 amino acids. Germline V lookup: CDR1 SNHLY, CDR2 FYNNEI. Study outcomes and limitations: Later analysis found that TCR beta chains associated with HLA were more clonally expanded than other, equally common chains. Another analysis was done later, and it associated approximately 18,000 TCR beta sequences with HLA alleles at 0.05 false discovery rate.

The PCR contained 60 Vbeta and 13 Jbeta primers. Using immunoSEQ multiplex PCR, the repertoire was profiled, and TCRdb retains in-frame clones only, with some absent. The sample has 100,000 or so clones; under 80% are singletons. As for this clone: No antigen is known for it. This specimen includes other DNA sequences encoding the same CDR3.

This rearrangement joins TRBV2 to TRBJ2-1, with 10 positions matching TRBD1. The TCR comes from a man aged 30-40 years in good health and CMV-seropositive. The sample taken for sequencing was PBMCs. DNA for the CDR3: TGTGCCAGCAGTGACGGGACAGGGGCTTACAATGAGCAGTTCTTC. It is translated as CASSDGTGAYNEQFF.